These 10 T cell receptor beta chains originate from one sample sequenced in a study of regulatory T cells in long-lasting Graves disease. HTBI primers from iRepertoire and Arm-PCR of CDR3 regions yielded the TCR beta libraries. TCRdb independently ran MiXCR on the multiplex PCR reads; one entry per CDR3 protein. The table lists a few hundred thousand distinct CDR3 sequences, approximately 23% of them singletons, with 25% to 30% in the top ten. Time point in this sample: persistent/refractory GD, antithyroid drugs over 5 years with positive TRAb. PBMCs provided the RNA from which the TCR library was made. The sample consisted of peripheral blood mononuclear cells (PBMCs), taken when the disease was refractory, from a patient treated with antithyroid drugs. The origin of the receptors is a woman between 40 and 55 years old with Graves disease.

This clonotype was counted at least ten times. J is TRBJ1-4 and V is TRBV11-2; 10 bases line up with TRBD1. The germline gives CDR1 SGHAT, CDR2 FQNNGV. This CDR3 comprises 17 residues. V shed 7 bases, J shed 8 bases, and the junction held 16 bases outside the gene matches. CDR3 loop: CASTAVPGQGRREKLFF. The CDR3 DNA follows: TGTGCCAGCACCGCAGTCCCGGGACAGGGGAGACGCGAAAAACTGTTTTTT.

V usage is TRBV18 and J usage is TRBJ2-7; weak D call: TRBD2 (5 bases). V lost 0 bases and J 4 bases, leaving 10 bases between the germline ends. The V gene's germline CDR1 is KGHSH and CDR2 LQKENI. This CDR3 spans 14 amino acids. CDR3: CASSPPPRGYEQYF. The CDR3 DNA sequence: TGTGCCAGCTCACCACCCCCCCGGGGATACGAGCAGTACTTC.

This chain joins TRBV18 and TRBJ1-2; D is unclear. Germline V lookup: CDR1 KGHSH, CDR2 LQKENI. CDR3 length equals 13 residues. Trimming removed 5 bases at V and 3 bases at J, with 10 bases between. CDR3 sequence: CASSGTEDYGYTF. The CDR3 DNA is TGTGCCAGCTCAGGAACCGAGGACTATGGCTACACCTTC.

The chain recombines TRBV27 with TRBJ2-3; D assignment may be TRBD1 or TRBD2 (5 bases each). CDR1 is MNHEY, CDR2 SMNVEV, per germline (reference sequence). The ends were cut back, 6 bases at V and 3 bases at J, with 19 bases in the middle. CDR3 size: 16 residues. The CDR3 DNA sequence: TGTGCCAGCAGGATGACAGTGGCCGGGGAGACAGATACGCAGTATTTT. As protein: CASRMTVAGETDTQYF.

The chain is built from TRBV9 and TRBJ2-2, with a tentative D call TRBD1 (5 bases). V lost 0 bases and J lost 3, with 12 bases in between. From germline, CDR1 is SGDLS and CDR2 YYNGEE. The CDR3 consists of 16 residues. For the CDR3, the DNA is TGTGCCAGCAGCGTAGGGGCAGGGTGGTACACCGGGGAGCTGTTTTTT. It translates to CASSVGAGWYTGELFF.

This clonotype was observed a handful of times. The chain couples TRBV28 to TRBJ2-3; 13 bases align to TRBD2. Unmatched junction bases numbered 12, after V lost 5 bases and J lost 4 bases. Germline V gene sequence: CDR1 MDHEN, CDR2 SYDVKM. The CDR3 length is 18 residues. The CDR3 sequence: CASSVSLLAGGRPDTQYF. CDR3 coding DNA: TGTGCCAGCAGTGTTTCACTACTAGCGGGAGGGCGGCCAGATACGCAGTATTTT.

This clonotype was counted at least ten times. The chain employs TRBV11-3 and TRBJ1-1; D is ambiguous. Between the trimmed V and J ends, which lost 0 bases and 1 base, there was a span of 3 bases. The germline V gene has CDR1 SGHNT and CDR2 YENEEA. The CDR3 is 13 amino acids. DNA for the CDR3: TGTGCCAGCAGCTTAGATCAGAACACTGAAGCTTTCTTT. Its protein is CASSLDQNTEAFF.

This chain links TRBV9 with TRBJ1-2, with 8 bases that match TRBD1. CDR1 SGDLS and CDR2 YYNGEE come from the germline V gene. V was clipped by 3 bases and J by 10 bases; unmatched bases: 11. This CDR3 contains 14 residues. CDR3 protein: CASSAWTGINDYTF. The CDR3 coding sequence is TGTGCCAGCAGCGCTTGGACAGGGATCAATGACTACACCTTC.

The table lists this clonotype with many counts. The chain couples TRBV7-9 to TRBJ1-1; D remains unclear. The CDR3 runs 14 residues. CDR1 is SEHNR, CDR2 FQNEAQ, per germline (reference sequence). V shed 0 bases and J shed 1 base, with 6 bases lying between them. This CDR3 is CASSLAQRNTEAFF. The CDR3 nucleotides read TGTGCCAGCAGCTTAGCTCAGCGGAACACTGAAGCTTTCTTT.

This clonotype was picked up a small number of times. Because the CDR3's place on the DNA is in doubt, the DNA is left out and the CDR3 is given as listed by TCRdb. The chain links TRBV5-5 to TRBJ1-4. From germline, CDR1 is SGHKS and CDR2 YYEKEE (reference sequence). The CDR3 is 18 amino acids in total, end residues counted. CDR3 loop: CASSTSGILLRTNEKLFF.